The 4 T cell receptor beta chains below come from one sample, sequenced in a study of blood T cell repertoires in COVID-19. Sequencing was performed with immunoSEQ multiplex PCR; in TCRdb, only in-frame clones are kept and a portion is missing. This sample has more than 300,000 clones, with around nine tenths found just once. The sequenced sample consisted of peripheral blood. These receptors all come from a woman younger than 35 who had recovered from COVID-19.

This clone was recorded a few times. The chain employs TRBV19 and TRBJ1-6, with 8 positions matching TRBD1. CDR1 LNHDA and CDR2 SQIVND come from the germline V gene (reference sequence). CDR3 length: 15 amino acids. With V trimmed by 4 bases and J by 10 bases, 9 bases remained unmatched. The CDR3 coding sequence is TGTGCCAGTAGTACCGGACAGGGACAAGGATCACCCCTCCACTTT. Protein product: CASSTGQGQGSPLHF.

The V gene is TRBV2, the J gene TRBJ1-5; D is ambiguous. V dropped 4 bases and J dropped 0 bases, with 7 bases sitting between them. The germline V gene encodes CDR1 SNHLY and CDR2 FYNNEI. The CDR3 has 14 residues. The CDR3 DNA sequence: TGTGCCAGCAGTGTCACACATAGCAATCAGCCCCAGCATTTT. This codes for CASSVTHSNQPQHF.

The V and J genes are TRBV11-2 and TRBJ1-4; 9 bases fit TRBD1. The CDR3 extends over 15 amino acids. V was pared by 5 bases and J by 8 bases, with 9 bases of the junction left unmatched. Looked up from germline, CDR1 is SGHAT and CDR2 is FQNNGV. CDR3 nucleotides: TGTGCCAGCAGCGCTACAGGGGGCGCAGGAGAAAAACTGTTTTTT. It encodes CASSATGGAGEKLFF.

The CDR3, as DNA: TGTGCCTGGAGTGTACCCGGGGGGGTGGTTGAAAAACTGTTTTTT. As protein: CAWSVPGGVVEKLFF. This chain links TRBV30 with TRBJ1-4; a possible D gene is TRBD1 (5 bases). CDR1 and CDR2 from the germline V gene are GTSNPN and SVGIG (reference sequence). The length of the CDR3 is 15 residues. Trimming cost V 0 bases and J 7 bases, with 15 bases left between them.